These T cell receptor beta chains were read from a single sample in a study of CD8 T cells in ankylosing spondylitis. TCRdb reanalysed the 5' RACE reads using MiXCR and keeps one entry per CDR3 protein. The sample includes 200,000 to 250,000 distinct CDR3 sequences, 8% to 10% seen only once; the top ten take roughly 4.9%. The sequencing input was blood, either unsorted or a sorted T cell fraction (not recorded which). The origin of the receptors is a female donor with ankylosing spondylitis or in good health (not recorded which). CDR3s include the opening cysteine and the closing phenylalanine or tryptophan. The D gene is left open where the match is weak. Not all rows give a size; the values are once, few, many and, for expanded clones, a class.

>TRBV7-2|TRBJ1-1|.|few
TGTGCCAGCAGCCCCCAGGGGAGGAGCACTGAAGCTTTCTTT
CASSPQGRSTEAFF
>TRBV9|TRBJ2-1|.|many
TGTGCCAGCAGCGTAAACTACAATGAGCAGTTCTTC
CASSVNYNEQFF
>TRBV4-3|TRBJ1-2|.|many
TGCGCCAGCAGTACAGTCGGGGCCGGGGGCGGCTACACCTTC
CASSTVGAGGGYTF
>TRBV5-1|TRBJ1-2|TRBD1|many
TGCGCCAGCAGCTTCGGACAGGGAGGGGGCTACACCTTC
CASSFGQGGGYTF
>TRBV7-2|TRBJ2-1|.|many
TGTGCCAGCAGCTTCTACGGCTCCTACAATGAGCAGTTCTTC
CASSFYGSYNEQFF
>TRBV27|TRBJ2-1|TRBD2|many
TGTGCCAGCAGTCCAATTTACGGGAAGCGGGAGGGAATGGATGAGCAGTTCTTC
CASSPIYGKREGMDEQFF
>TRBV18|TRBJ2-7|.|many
TGTGCCAGCTCACCACCCAGCCGGACGTACGAGCAGTACTTC
CASSPPSRTYEQYF
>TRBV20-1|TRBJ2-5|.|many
TGCAGTGCTGACGGACAGCAAGAGACCCAGTACTTC
CSADGQQETQYF
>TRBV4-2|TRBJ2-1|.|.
TGTGCCATCAGCCCGGGGAGCCGCTCCTACAATGAGCAGTTCTTC
CAISPGSRSYNEQFF
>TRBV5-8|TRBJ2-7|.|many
TGTGCCAGCAGCCTAAGGGACGAGCAGTACTTC
CASSLRDEQYF
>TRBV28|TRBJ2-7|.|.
TGTGCCAGCAGTTTCTCTGGAGGGAGGACCTACGAGCAGTACTTC
CASSFSGGRTYEQYF
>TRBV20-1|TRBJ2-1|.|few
TGCAGTGCTGCGGAGATCGATGAGCAGTTCTTC
CSAAEIDEQFF
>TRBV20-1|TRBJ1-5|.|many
TGCAGTGCTAGAGCCGGGACCCCGGCACGGCCCCAGCATTTT
CSARAGTPARPQHF
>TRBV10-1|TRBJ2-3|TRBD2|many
TGCGCCAGCAGTGCCTCTCGCGGGAGAAGGGTAGATACGCAGTATTTT
CASSASRGRRVDTQYF
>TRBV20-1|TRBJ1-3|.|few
TGCAGTGGTGAGAAGCGGGTCTTATTTACCGGGCCTCTATGGAGCACCATATATTTT
CSGEKRVLFTGPLWSTIYF
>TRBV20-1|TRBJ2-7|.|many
TGCAGTGCTAGACCCGCTGTGGGGCGCGAGCAGTACTTC
CSARPAVGREQYF
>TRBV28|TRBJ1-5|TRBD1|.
TGTGCCAGCAGTTTGGGACAGACCTCAAATCAGCCCCAGCATTTT
CASSLGQTSNQPQHF
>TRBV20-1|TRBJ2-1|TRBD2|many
TGCAGTGCTAGGCCTAGCGGGAGTCGGGGGATAGTTGAGCAGTTCTTC
CSARPSGSRGIVEQFF
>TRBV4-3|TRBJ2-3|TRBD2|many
TGCGCCAGCAGCCAAGATCAGACTAGCGGAAGCACAGATACGCAGTATTTT
CASSQDQTSGSTDTQYF
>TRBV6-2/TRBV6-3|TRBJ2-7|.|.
TGTGCCAGCAGTTACCCCACGACAGGGGGCAGGCTAGCGGGAGTCCACGAGCAGTACTTC
CASSYPTTGGRLAGVHEQYF
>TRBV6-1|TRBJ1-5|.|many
TGTGCCAGCAGTGTATCGGCAGTTGGGCAGCCCCAGCATTTT
CASSVSAVGQPQHF
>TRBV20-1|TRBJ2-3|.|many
TGCAGTGTCTTAGGTGGAAGTCGGGTGGCCAACACAGATACGCAGTATTTT
CSVLGGSRVANTDTQYF
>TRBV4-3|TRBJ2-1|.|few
TGCACCAGCAGCCATCCCGGACCTTTTGAAGATGAGCAGTTCTTC
CTSSHPGPFEDEQFF
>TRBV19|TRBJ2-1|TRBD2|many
TGTGCCAGTAGTATAGATCCCGCTAGCGGGTACAATGAGCAGTTCTTC
CASSIDPASGYNEQFF
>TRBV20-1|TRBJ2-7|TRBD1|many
TGCAGTGTTGCCAGACAGGGGACAAAGACTTACGAGCAGTACTTC
CSVARQGTKTYEQYF
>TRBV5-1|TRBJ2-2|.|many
TGCGCCAGCAGCTTGGATTGGGCCGGGGAGCTGTTTTTT
CASSLDWAGELFF
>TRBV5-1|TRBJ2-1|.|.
TGCGCCAGCAGCTCCGGGCCTGGGGCCAATGAGCAGTTCTTC
CASSSGPGANEQFF
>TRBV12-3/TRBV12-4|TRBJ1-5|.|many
TGTGCCAGCAAGGAGGGGTATAGCAATCAGCCCCAGCATTTT
CASKEGYSNQPQHF
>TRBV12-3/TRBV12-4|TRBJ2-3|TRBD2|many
TGTGCCAGCAGCAAACCGGGACTAGCTACAGATACGCAGTATTTT
CASSKPGLATDTQYF
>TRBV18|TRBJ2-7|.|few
TGTGCCAGCTCACCCGGGACACCTAACTACGAGCAGTACTTC
CASSPGTPNYEQYF
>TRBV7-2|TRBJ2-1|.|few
TGTGCCAGCAGCTTCACCCCTAATGAGCGTGAGCAGTTCTTC
CASSFTPNEREQFF
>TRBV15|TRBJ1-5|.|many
TGTGCCACCAGCAGAGGGGGGAACAGCAATCAGCCCCAGCATTTT
CATSRGGNSNQPQHF
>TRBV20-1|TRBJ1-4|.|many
TGCAGTGCGTTCACACGTCCAACTAATGAAAAACTGTTTTTT
CSAFTRPTNEKLFF
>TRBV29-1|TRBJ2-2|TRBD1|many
TGCAGCTACCGACAGGGGGAGGCGGTAACCGGGGAGCTGTTTTTT
CSYRQGEAVTGELFF
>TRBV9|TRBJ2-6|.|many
TGTGCCAGTACAGGGTCTGGGGCCAACGTCCTGACTTTC
CASTGSGANVLTF
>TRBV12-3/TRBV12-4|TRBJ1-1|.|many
TGTGCCAGCAGTTTGCGGGGGGCCGACACTGAAGCTTTCTTT
CASSLRGADTEAFF
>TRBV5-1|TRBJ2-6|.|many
TGCGCCAGCAGCTTGCGGGCTGGGGCCAACGTCCTGACTTTC
CASSLRAGANVLTF
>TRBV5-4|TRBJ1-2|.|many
TGTGCCAGCAGCCGTGACGGACGATCTAACTATGGCTACACCTTC
CASSRDGRSNYGYTF
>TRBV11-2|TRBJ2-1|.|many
TGTGCCAGCAGCCCCCATCGGGGAGGATGGTTCTTC
CASSPHRGGWFF
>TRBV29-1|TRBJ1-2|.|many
TGCAGCGTTCTTTCGGACACCAACTATGGCTACACCTTC
CSVLSDTNYGYTF
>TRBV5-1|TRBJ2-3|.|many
TGCGCCAGCAGCTTGACGGGACTGTTCACAGATACGCAGTATTTT
CASSLTGLFTDTQYF
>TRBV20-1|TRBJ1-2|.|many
TGCAGTGCTGAGATGGGGGAAGATGGCTACACCTTC
CSAEMGEDGYTF
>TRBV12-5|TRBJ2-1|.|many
TGTGCTAGTGGTTTGAAGAGGGCCGGGAGCTCCTACAATGAGCAGTTCTTC
CASGLKRAGSSYNEQFF
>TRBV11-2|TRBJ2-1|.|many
TGTGCCAGCACCCGGAGGGGCGCGGGTGGTTACAATGAGCAGTTCTTC
CASTRRGAGGYNEQFF
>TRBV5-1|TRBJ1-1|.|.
TGCGCCAGCAGCCCCCCAGGGGTCCGAGGGATGAACACTGAAGCTTTCTTT
CASSPPGVRGMNTEAFF